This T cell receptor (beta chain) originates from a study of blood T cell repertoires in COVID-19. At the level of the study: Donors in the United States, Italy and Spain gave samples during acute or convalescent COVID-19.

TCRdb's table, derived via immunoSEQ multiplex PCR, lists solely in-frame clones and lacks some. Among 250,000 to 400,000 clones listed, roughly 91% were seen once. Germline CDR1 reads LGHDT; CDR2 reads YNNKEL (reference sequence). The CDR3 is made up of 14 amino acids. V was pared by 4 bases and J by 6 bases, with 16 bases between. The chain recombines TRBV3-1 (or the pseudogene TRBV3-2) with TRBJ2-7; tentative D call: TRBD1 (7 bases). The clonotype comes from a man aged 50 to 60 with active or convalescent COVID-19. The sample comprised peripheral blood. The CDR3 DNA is TGTGCCAGCAGCCCGCGGGACAGCTGGAGCGAGCAGTACTTC. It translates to CASSPRDSWSEQYF.